This T cell receptor beta chain was retrieved from a study of cytomegalovirus exposure and HLA in healthy donors. Vbeta (60) and Jbeta (13) primers were used in the PCR. Data came from immunoSEQ multiplex PCR; TCRdb stores just in-frame clones and leaves some out. The sample consists of approximately 170,000 clones, roughly 80% of them appearing once. Germline-derived CDR1 and CDR2 are SGHRS and YFSETQ. The length of the CDR3 is 15 residues. Trimming shortened V by 3 bases and J by 0 bases, and 11 bases separated the two germline ends. Comment on this clone: Its cognate antigen is unknown.

Findings of the study overall: In a later analysis, HLA-associated beta chains showed higher expansion and lower generation probabilities than comparable chains. Several top significant clusters appeared, in a later analysis, to be linked to common viral pathogens. Earlier analysis looked at TCR beta V segments, and most were productive about 87% or about 30% of the time.

V and J are TRBV5-1 and TRBJ2-3, with D perhaps TRBD2 (5 bases). This TCR was recovered from a male donor in good health and CMV-seronegative. Sequencing was done on a sample of PBMCs. CDR3: CASSSSGESTDTQYF. The CDR3 region has the DNA TGCGCCAGCAGCTCCTCCGGGGAAAGCACAGATACGCAGTATTTT. The entire variable domain, with the rest obtained from reference TRBV5-1 and TRBJ2-3, is as follows: KAGVTQTPRYLIKTRGQQVTLSCSPISGHRSVSWYQQTPGQGLQFLFEYFSETQRNKGNFPGRFSGRQFSNSRSEMNVSTLELGDSALYLCASSSSGESTDTQYFGPGTRLTVL.